The sequence of this T cell receptor (beta chain) was determined in a study of early T cells in non-severe SARS-CoV-2 infection. Study overall: Sequencing input comprised bulk RNA from unsorted whole blood; chain pairing was not available. General study findings and limits: Anti-spike CD8 responses were favored by VDJdb matching, which missed private and CD4 specificities.

Trimming cost V 2 bases and J 0 bases, with 7 bases left between them. The CDR3 is 14 amino acids. From germline, CDR1 is MNHEY and CDR2 SVGAGI. Worth noting for this clonotype: Antigen unknown.

Unique molecular identifiers were added to individual cDNA molecules. Each CDR3 protein gets one entry after TCRdb re-called the 5' RACE reads with MiXCR. The sample has roughly 120,000 distinct CDR3 sequences; more than 13% are singletons. The clonotype was recovered from an adult who was a healthcare worker with PCR-confirmed SARS-CoV-2 infection or an uninfected control (not recorded which). This chain uses TRBV6-5 with TRBJ1-1; D ambiguous. Sequencing was performed on whole blood. CDR3 residues: CASSYRPLNTEAFF. CDR3 bases: TGTGCCAGCAGTTACAGACCCCTGAACACTGAAGCTTTCTTT.